The 8 T cell receptor beta chains given below trace back to one sample, sequenced in a study of Graves' ophthalmopathy and Graves' hyperthyroidism listed by TCRdb under 2018. This sample was sequenced with an Illumina HiSeq 2000. For repertoire sequencing, the TCR beta CDR3 regions were amplified from RNA transcripts. HTBI primers and the Qiagen OneStep RT-PCR kit were used in a first-round RT-PCR, which was followed by a second-round multiplex PCR, size selection and purification. In-frame beta chains were kept once TCRdb had trimmed the public reads at Q25 with fastp and called clones with MiXCR. Every entry covers one CDR3 protein and lists the most common genes and DNA from its rows. Here the sample has roughly 1.1 million distinct CDR3 sequences; roughly two fifths occur a single time. The ten largest clones add up to around 10% of the sample. Sequenced: peripheral blood or thyroid tissue (not recorded which). These receptors all stem from an adult man with Graves' hyperthyroidism.

This clonotype has more than one count but fewer than ten. This may stem from a read error, because a much larger clone lies one nucleotide away. The chain has TRBV5-6 and TRBJ2-7; 7 bases fit TRBD2. With V trimmed by 4 bases and J by 6 bases, 10 bases remained unmatched. The CDR3 contains 14 residues. The germline V gene encodes CDR1 SGHDT and CDR2 YYEEEE. The CDR3 is CASSVPAGVSEQYF. In DNA form, the CDR3 reads TGTGCCAGCAGCGTTCCGGCGGGAGTTAGCGAGCAGTACTTC.

This clonotype was seen a handful of times. V and J are TRBV20-1 and TRBJ2-2; 11 bases map to TRBD1. V gave up 4 bases and J gave up 2 bases; unmatched junction bases: 15. Germline CDR1 DFQATT, CDR2 SNEGSKA (reference sequence). The CDR3 has 19 amino acids. The DNA for the CDR3 is TGCAGTGCTAAACGGGGAGGGACAGGGGGAAGGTCAAACACCGGGGAGCTGTTTTTT. Translated: CSAKRGGTGGRSNTGELFF.

On this clonotype itself: This may be a read error: a much more frequent sequence differs by one nucleotide. The J gene is TRBJ1-5, the V gene TRBV13; maybe TRBD1 (5 bases). The germline V gene has CDR1 PRHDT and CDR2 FYEKMQ (reference sequence). This CDR3 contains 13 residues. Trimming took 8 bases from V and 1 from J, leaving 9 bases between them. The CDR3 loop reads CASGGLSNQPQHF. CDR3 bases: TGTGCCAGCGGGGGGTTGAGCAATCAGCCCCAGCATTTT.

This clonotype has ten or more counts. The chain recombines TRBV20-1 with TRBJ1-1; the D is unclear. The germline gives CDR1 DFQATT, CDR2 SNEGSKA (reference sequence). Trimming took off 1 base at V and 2 bases at J, with 11 bases between the two ends. The CDR3 is 14 residues long. CDR3 amino acids: CSARVLGFNTEAFF. CDR3 coding DNA: TGCAGTGCTAGAGTTCTCGGATTTAACACTGAAGCTTTCTTT.

The V gene is TRBV28, the J gene TRBJ2-7, with a weak D call TRBD2 (6 bases). The CDR3 extends over 15 amino acids. Germline CDR1 reads MDHEN; CDR2 reads SYDVKM. The germline V and J ends were trimmed by 4 bases and 1 base, with 14 bases remaining between them. CDR3 in DNA: TGTGCCAGCAGTTATCGACTAGTGGGATCCTACGAGCAGTACTTC. Translated: CASSYRLVGSYEQYF.

The table lists this clonotype with many counts. The V and J genes are TRBV29-1 and TRBJ2-5, with D possibly matching TRBD2 (6 bases). V lost 4 bases and J lost 4, with 16 bases in between. Germline V gene lookup returns CDR1 SQVTM and CDR2 ANQGSEA. This CDR3 comprises 14 residues. As DNA, the CDR3 is TGCAGCGTTGTACGACTAGTACTCCCAGAGACCCAGTACTTC. It translates to CSVVRLVLPETQYF. Together with reference TRBV29-1 and TRBJ2-5, the CDR3 gives the full variable domain: SAVISQKPSRDICQRGTSLTIQCQVDSQVTMMFWYRQQPGQSLTLIATANQGSEATYESGFVIDKFPISRPNLTFSTLTVSNMSPEDSSIYLCSVVRLVLPETQYFGPGTRLLVL.

CDR3 in amino acids: CAIKGQPNTGELFF. The DNA of the CDR3 is TGTGCCATCAAGGGCCAGCCGAACACCGGGGAGCTGTTTTTT. This chain uses TRBV10-3 with TRBJ2-2; D ambiguous. This CDR3 comprises 14 residues. Germline V gene sequence: CDR1 ENHRY, CDR2 SYGVKD. The V end was cut by 7 bases, the J end by 0 bases, with 9 bases between.

The chain links TRBV25-1 to TRBJ2-1; D not certain. CDR1 MGHDK and CDR2 SYGVNS come from the germline V gene. V lost 4 bases and J 9 bases, leaving 13 bases between the germline ends. This CDR3 comprises 13 residues. The CDR3 coding sequence is TGTGCCAGCAGTGGACATAATAACAGTGAGCAGTTCTTC. This gives the protein CASSGHNNSEQFF. Full variable domain (remainder filled in from reference TRBV25-1 and TRBJ2-1): EADIYQTPRYLVIGTGKKITLECSQTMGHDKMYWYQQDPGMELHLIHYSYGVNSTEKGDLSSESTVSRIRTEHFPLTLESARPSHTSQYLCASSGHNNSEQFFGPGTRLTVL.